What follows describes a single T cell receptor (beta chain). One end of the junction is discordant with germline, which a read error may explain. Three rounds of nested PCR, following a modified ARM-PCR protocol, produced the TCRbeta library. One entry per CDR3 protein results from TCRdb running MiXCR on the multiplex PCR reads. The sample yields about 75,000 distinct CDR3 sequences, 77% seen once. This sample's RNA came from whole unsorted tissue. This entry belongs to a study of tumor and adjacent non-tumor tissue in lung cancer. Germline CDR1 is MNHNS and CDR2 is SASEGT. The CDR3 length is 15 residues.

This chain links TRBV6-1 with TRBJ2-5; D tentatively reads TRBD1 or TRBD2 (5 bases each). The material sequenced was lung tumor tissue. The receptor comes from a woman aged 50 to 65 with non-small cell lung cancer. The CDR3 nucleotides are TGTGCCAGCAGTGAAACGAAGGGACGGCAAGAGGCCCAGTATTTC. Translating gives CASSETKGRQEAQYF.